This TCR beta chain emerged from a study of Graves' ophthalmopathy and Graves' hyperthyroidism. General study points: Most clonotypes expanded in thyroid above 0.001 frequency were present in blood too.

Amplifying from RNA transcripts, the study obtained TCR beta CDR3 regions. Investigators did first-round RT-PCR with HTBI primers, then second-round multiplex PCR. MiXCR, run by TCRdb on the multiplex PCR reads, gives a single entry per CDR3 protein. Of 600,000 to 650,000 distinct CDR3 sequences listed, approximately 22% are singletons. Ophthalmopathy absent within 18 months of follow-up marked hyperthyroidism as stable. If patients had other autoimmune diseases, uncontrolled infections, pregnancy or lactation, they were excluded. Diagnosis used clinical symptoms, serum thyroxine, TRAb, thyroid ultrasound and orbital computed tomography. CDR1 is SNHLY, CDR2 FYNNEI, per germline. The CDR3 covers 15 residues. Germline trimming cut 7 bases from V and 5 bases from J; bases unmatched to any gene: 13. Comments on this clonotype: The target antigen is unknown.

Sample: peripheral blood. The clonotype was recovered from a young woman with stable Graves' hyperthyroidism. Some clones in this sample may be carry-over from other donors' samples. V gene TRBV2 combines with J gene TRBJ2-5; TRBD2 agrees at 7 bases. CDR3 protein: CASMVGGYFEETQYF. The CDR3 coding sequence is TGTGCCAGCATGGTGGGAGGGTACTTCGAGGAGACCCAGTACTTC.